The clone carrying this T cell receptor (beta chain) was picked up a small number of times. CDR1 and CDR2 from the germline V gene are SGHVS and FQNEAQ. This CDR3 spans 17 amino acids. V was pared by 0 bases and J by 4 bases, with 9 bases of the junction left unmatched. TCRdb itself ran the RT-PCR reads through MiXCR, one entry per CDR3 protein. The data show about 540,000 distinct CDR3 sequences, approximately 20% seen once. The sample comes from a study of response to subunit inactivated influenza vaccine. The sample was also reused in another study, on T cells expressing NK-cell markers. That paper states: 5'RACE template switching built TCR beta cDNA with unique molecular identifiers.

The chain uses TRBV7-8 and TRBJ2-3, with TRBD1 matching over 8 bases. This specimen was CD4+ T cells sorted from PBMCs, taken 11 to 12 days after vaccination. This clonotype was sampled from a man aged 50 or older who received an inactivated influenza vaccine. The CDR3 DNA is TGTGCCAGCAGCTTAGCGGGTGCAGGGGGCGAGGCAGATACGCAGTATTTT. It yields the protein CASSLAGAGGEADTQYF.